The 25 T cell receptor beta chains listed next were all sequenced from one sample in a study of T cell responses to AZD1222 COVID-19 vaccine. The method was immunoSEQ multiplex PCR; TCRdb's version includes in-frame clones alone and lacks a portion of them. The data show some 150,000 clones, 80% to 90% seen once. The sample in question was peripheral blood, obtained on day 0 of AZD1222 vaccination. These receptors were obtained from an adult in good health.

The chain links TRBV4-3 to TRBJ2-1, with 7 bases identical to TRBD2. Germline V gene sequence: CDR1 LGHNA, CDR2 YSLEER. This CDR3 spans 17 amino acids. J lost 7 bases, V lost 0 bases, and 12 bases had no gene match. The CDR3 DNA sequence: TGCGCCAGCAGCCAAGAAGGAAGCGGGACTTTCTGGAATGAGCAGTTCTTC. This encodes CASSQEGSGTFWNEQFF.

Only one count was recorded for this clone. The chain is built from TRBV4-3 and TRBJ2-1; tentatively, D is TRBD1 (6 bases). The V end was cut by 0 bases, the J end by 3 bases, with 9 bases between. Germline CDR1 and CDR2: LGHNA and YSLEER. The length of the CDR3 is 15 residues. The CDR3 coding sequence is TGCGCCAGCAGCCAAGATCAGGGGTACTACAATGAGCAGTTCTTC. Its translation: CASSQDQGYYNEQFF.

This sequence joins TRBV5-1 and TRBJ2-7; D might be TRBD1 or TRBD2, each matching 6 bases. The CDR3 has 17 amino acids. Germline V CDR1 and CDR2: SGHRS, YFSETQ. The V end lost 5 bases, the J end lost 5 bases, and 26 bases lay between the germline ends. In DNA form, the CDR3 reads TGCGCCAGCAGGGAGGGGGTAGCTCCCTTTTCCCGCCACGAGCAGTACTTC. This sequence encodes CASREGVAPFSRHEQYF.

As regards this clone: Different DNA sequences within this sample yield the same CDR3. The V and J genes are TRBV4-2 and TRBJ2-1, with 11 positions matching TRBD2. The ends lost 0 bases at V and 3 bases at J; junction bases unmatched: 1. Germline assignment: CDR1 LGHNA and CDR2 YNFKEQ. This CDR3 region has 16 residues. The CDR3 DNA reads TGTGCCAGCAGCCAAGACGGACTAGCGGGCTACAATGAGCAGTTCTTC. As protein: CASSQDGLAGYNEQFF.

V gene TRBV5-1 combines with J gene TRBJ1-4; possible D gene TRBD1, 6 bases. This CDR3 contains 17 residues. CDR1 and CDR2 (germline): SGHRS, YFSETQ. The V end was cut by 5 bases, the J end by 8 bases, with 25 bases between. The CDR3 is CASRLKDSGAMGEKLFF. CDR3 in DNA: TGCGCCAGCAGACTAAAGGATTCGGGGGCGATGGGAGAAAAACTGTTTTTT.

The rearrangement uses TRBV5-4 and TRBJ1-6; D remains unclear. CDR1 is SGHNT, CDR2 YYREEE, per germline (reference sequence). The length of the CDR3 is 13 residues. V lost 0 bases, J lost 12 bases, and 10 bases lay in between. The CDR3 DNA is TGTGCCAGCAGCTTGGGATTTTCAGGACCCCTCCACTTT. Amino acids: CASSLGFSGPLHF.

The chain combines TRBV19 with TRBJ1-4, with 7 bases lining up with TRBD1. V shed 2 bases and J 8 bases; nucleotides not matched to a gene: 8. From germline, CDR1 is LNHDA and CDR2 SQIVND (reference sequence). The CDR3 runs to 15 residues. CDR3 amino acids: CASSISHRGWEKLFF. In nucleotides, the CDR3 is TGTGCCAGTAGTATAAGTCACAGGGGCTGGGAAAAACTGTTTTTT.

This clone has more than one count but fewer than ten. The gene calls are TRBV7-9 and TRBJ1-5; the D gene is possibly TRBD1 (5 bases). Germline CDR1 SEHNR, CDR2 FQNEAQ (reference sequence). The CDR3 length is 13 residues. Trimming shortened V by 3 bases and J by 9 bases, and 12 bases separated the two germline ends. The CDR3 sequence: CASSFGQGGPQHF. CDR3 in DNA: TGTGCCAGCAGCTTTGGTCAGGGAGGGCCCCAGCATTTT. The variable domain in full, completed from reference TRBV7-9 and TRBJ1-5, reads DTGVSQNPRHKITKRGQNVTFRCDPISEHNRLYWYRQTLGQGPEFLTYFQNEAQLEKSRLLSDRFSAERPKGSFSTLEIQRTEQGDSAMYLCASSFGQGGPQHFGDGTRLSIL.

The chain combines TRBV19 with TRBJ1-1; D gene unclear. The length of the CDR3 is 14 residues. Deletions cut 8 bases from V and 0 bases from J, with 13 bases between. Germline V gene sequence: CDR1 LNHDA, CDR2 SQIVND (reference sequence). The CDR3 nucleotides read TGTGCCAGTGCCACCGGACGGATGAACACTGAAGCTTTCTTT. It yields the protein CASATGRMNTEAFF.

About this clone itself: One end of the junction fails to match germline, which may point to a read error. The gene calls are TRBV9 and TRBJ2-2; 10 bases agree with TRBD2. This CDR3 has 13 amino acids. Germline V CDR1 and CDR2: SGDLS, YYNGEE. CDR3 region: CASSGGSTGELFF. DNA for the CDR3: TGTGCCAGTAGCGGGGGGAGCACCGGGGAGCTGTTTTTT.

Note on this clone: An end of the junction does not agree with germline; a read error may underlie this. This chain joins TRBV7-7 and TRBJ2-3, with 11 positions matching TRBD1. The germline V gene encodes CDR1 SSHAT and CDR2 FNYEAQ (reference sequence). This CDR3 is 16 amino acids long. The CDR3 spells CASSFGGTGGPDTQYF. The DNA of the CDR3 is TGTGCTAGCAGCTTCGGGGGGACAGGGGGTCCAGATACGCAGTATTTT. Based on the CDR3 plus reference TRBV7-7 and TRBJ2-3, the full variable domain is GAGVSQSPRYKVTKRGQDVTLRCDPISSHATLYWYQQALGQGPEFLTYFNYEAQPDKSGLPSDRFSAERPEGSISTLTIQRTEQRDSAMYRCASSFGGTGGPDTQYFGPGTRLTVL.

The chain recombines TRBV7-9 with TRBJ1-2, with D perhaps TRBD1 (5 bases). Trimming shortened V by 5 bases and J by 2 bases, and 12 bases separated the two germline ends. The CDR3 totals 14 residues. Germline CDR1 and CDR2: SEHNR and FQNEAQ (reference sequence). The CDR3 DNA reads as TGTGCCAGCAGCCAGCTTGGGGCAAACTATGGCTACACCTTC. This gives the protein CASSQLGANYGYTF.

The CDR3 here is CASSLPQGHETDNEQFF. The CDR3 coding sequence is TGTGCCAGCAGCCTACCGCAGGGCCACGAGACCGACAATGAGCAGTTCTTC. The chain is built from TRBV5-4 and TRBJ2-1, with TRBD1 as a possible D gene (5 bases). The CDR3 sequence is 17 residues long. Per germline, CDR1 SGHNT and CDR2 YYREEE (reference sequence). V lost 4 bases and J lost 5, with 22 bases in between.

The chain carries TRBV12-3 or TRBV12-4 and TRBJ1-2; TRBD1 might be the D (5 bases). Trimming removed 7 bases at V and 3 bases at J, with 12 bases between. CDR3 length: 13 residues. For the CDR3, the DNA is TGTGCCAGCACCTTTGGGGCGTACTATGGCTACACCTTC. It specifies CASTFGAYYGYTF.

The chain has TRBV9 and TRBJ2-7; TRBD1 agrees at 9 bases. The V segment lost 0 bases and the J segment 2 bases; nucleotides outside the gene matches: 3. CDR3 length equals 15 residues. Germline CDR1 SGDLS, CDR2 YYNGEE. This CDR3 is CASSVETGGTYEQYF. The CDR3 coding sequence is TGTGCCAGCAGCGTAGAGACAGGGGGTACCTACGAGCAGTACTTC.

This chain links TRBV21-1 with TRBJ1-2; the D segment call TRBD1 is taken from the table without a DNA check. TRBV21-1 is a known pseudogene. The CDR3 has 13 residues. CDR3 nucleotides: TGTGCCAGCAACACCGGACAGGGGCATGGCTACACCTTC. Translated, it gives CASNTGQGHGYTF.

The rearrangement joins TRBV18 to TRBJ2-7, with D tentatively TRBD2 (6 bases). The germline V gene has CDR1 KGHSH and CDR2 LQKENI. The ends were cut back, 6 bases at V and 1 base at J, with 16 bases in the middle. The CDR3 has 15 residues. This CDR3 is CASSPFGGNSYEQYF. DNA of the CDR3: TGTGCCAGCTCCCCATTCGGGGGAAATTCCTACGAGCAGTACTTC.

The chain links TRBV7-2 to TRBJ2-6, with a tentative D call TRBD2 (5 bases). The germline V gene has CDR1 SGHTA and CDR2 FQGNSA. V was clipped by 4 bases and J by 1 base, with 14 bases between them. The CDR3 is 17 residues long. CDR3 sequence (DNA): TGTGCCAGCAGCTCCCGGGGAGATTTTTCTGGGGCCAACGTCCTGACTTTC. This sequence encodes CASSSRGDFSGANVLTF.

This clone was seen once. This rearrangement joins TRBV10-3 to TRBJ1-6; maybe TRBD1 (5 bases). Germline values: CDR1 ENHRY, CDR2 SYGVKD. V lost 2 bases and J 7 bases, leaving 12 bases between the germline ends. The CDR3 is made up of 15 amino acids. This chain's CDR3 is CAISEGTLANSPLHF. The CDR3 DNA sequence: TGTGCCATCAGTGAGGGGACTTTAGCGAATTCACCCCTCCACTTT.

The CDR3, as DNA: TGTGCCAGCAGTGAAGGGGTTTGGGACAATCTCTCAGATACGCAGTATTTT. Its translation is CASSEGVWDNLSDTQYF. The chain is built from TRBV6-1 and TRBJ2-3; maybe TRBD1 (6 bases). Germline lookup yields CDR1 MNHNS and CDR2 SASEGT. This CDR3 region has 17 residues. V lost 1 base and J 4 bases, leaving 18 bases between the germline ends.

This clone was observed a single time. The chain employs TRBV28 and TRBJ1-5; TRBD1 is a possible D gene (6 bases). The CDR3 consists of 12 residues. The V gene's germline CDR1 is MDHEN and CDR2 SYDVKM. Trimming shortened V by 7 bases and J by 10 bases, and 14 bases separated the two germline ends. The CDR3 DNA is TGTGCCAGCAAAGGGGGTAGCGGACCCCAGCATTTT. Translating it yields CASKGGSGPQHF. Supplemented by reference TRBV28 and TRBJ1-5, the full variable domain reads DVKVTQSSRYLVKRTGEKVFLECVQDMDHENMFWYRQDPGLGLRLIYFSYDVKMKEKGDIPEGYSVSREKKERFSLILESASTNQTSMYLCASKGGSGPQHFGDGTRLSIL.

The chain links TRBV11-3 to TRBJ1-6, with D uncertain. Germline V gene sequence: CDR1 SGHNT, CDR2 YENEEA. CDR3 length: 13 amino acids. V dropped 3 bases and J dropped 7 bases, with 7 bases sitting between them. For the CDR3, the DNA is TGTGCCAGCAGCTTTACATCGAATTCACCCCTCCACTTT. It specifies CASSFTSNSPLHF.

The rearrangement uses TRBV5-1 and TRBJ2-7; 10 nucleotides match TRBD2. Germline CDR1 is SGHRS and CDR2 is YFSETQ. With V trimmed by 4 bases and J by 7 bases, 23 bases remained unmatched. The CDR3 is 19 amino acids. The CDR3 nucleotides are TGCGCCAGCAGCGGCGACAGTCAATTATTAGCGGGAGGAAGGGGTGAGCAGTACTTC. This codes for CASSGDSQLLAGGRGEQYF.

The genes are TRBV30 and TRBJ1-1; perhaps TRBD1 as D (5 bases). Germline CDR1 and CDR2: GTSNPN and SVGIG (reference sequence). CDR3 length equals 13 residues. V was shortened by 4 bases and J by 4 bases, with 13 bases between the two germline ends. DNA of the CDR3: TGTGCCTGGAACCCCACGGGGGGCACTGAAGCTTTCTTT. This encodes CAWNPTGGTEAFF.

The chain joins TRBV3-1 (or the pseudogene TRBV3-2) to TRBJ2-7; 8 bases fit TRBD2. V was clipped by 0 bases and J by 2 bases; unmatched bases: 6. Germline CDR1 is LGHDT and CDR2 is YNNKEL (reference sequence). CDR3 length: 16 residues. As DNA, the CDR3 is TGTGCCAGCAGCCAAGATCCGACTAGCGATCCCTACGAGCAGTACTTC. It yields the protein CASSQDPTSDPYEQYF.